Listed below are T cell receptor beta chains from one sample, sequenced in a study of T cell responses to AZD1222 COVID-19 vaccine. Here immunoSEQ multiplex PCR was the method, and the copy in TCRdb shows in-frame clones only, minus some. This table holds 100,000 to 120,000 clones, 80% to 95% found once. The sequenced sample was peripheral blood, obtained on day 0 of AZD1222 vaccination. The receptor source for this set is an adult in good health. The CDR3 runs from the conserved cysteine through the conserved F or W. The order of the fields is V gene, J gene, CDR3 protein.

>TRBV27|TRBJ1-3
CASRQSSGNTIYF
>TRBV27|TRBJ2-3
CASSFLVTSTDTQYF
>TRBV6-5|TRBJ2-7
CASSYTITAGGGEQYF
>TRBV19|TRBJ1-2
CASSIDREAYGYTF
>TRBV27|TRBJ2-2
CASSPWTSGVVGELFF
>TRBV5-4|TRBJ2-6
CASSSGISGANVLTF
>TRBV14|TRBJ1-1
CASSQVDLVNTEAFF
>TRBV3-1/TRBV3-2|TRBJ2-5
CASSQVASGVKTQYF
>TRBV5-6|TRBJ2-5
CASSIGTSGGQGETQYF
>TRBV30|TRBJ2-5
CAWSATGGMETQYF
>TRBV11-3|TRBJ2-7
CASSLRGGGYEQYF
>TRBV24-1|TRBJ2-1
CATSETGRGNEQFF
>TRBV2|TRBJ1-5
CAGARDRGGRQPQHF
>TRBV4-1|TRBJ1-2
CASSQGAVSNYGYTF
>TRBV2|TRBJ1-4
CASSESRAPYEKLFF
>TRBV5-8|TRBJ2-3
CASSAGLISTDTQYF
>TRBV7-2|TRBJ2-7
CASSFGGDFQYF
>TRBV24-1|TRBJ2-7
CATSDREGRVREYEQYF
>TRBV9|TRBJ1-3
CASGRQGLTGNTIYF
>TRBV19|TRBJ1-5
CASSPSTRGGQPQHF
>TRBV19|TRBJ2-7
CASSVTTSGGYEQYF
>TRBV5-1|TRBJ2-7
CASSVPGTLGEQYF
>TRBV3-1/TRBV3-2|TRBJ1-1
CASSRKSQGGLMNTEAFF
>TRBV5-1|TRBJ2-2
CASSLGDRTTGELFF
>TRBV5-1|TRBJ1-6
CASSSQQGNSPLHF
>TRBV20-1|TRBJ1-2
CSAGDKREYYGYTF
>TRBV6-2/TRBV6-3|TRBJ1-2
CASSSGQGGWYGYTF
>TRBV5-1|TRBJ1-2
CASSSRGRGGYTF
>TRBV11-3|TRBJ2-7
CASSLGRQISYEQYF
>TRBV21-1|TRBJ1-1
CASSPDLGTEAFF
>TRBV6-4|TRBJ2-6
CASSDSQSGANVLTF
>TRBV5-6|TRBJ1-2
CASSLKYKGREDGYTF
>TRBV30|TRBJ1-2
CAWDETGANYGYTF
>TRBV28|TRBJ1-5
CASSLVEQTNQPQHF
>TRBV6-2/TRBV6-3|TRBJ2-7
CASSYFGVGYEQYF
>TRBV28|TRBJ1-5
CASSDLTWNQPQHF
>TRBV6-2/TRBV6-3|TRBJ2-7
CASSPLWDGWTVRVVIHEQYF
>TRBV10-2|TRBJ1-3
CASSERRTFSGNTIYF
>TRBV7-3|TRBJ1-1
CASSHPGANTEAFF
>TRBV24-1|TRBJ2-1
CATSPRTSGNEQFF
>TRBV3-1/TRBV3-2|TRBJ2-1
CASSPSGGAINEQFF
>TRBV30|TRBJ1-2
CAWSAGLSYGYTF
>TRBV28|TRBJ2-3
CASSLPPGQGADTQYF
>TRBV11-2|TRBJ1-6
CASSLDGEYNSPLHF
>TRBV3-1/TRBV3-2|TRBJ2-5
CASSQDSGWGETQYF
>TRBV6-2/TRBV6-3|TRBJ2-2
CASSYSVDGTGELFF
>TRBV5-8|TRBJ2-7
CASSLGQLYEQYF